Below, 26 T cell receptor beta chains from the same sample are listed, as sequenced in a study of CD8 T cells in Susac syndrome. The RNA input was about 0.5 to 1 ug, and it was reverse transcribed with random hexamers. MiXCR was run by TCRdb on the immunoSEQ multiplex PCR reads, yielding one entry per CDR3 protein. The sample has some 130,000 distinct CDR3 sequences, roughly 94% seen once. The source material was CD4+ T cells from PBMCs. The receptors were sampled from a human donor with multiple sclerosis.

The chain is built from TRBV7-9 and TRBJ1-2; D is undetermined. The ends were cut back, 4 bases at V and 8 bases at J, with 11 bases in the middle. Germline V gene data show CDR1 as SEHNR and CDR2 as FQNEAQ (reference sequence). This CDR3 is 12 amino acids long. The CDR3 region has the DNA TGTGCCAGCAGCTCACAACCGGAAGGCTACACCTTC. Encoded protein: CASSSQPEGYTF.

The chain links TRBV15 to TRBJ1-2; TRBD1 matches at 10 bases. CDR1 is LNHNV, CDR2 YYDKDF, per germline (reference sequence). CDR3 size: 16 residues. The J segment lost 4 bases and the V segment lost 1 base, leaving 6 bases of the junction unmatched. The CDR3 sequence is CATSRGQGAIGYGYTF. DNA for the CDR3: TGTGCCACCAGCAGAGGACAGGGGGCTATAGGCTATGGCTACACCTTC. Full variable domain (remainder filled in from reference TRBV15 and TRBJ1-2): DAMVIQNPRYQVTQFGKPVTLSCSQTLNHNVMYWYQQKSSQAPKLLFHYYDKDFNNEADTPDNFQSRRPNTSFCFLDIRSPGLGDTAMYLCATSRGQGAIGYGYTFGSGTRLTVV.

J is TRBJ2-3 and V is TRBV5-1; tentatively, D is TRBD1 (6 bases). Germline CDR1 is SGHRS and CDR2 is YFSETQ. The ends were cut back, 0 bases at V and 4 bases at J, with 6 bases in the middle. This CDR3 spans 13 amino acids. The CDR3 DNA is TGCGCCAGCAGCTTGGACAGGGCAGATACGCAGTATTTT. It specifies CASSLDRADTQYF.

J is TRBJ1-3 and V is TRBV4-1; D unclear. The CDR3 consists of 17 residues. V was cut by 2 bases and J by 4 bases, with 18 bases left in between. Germline CDR1 and CDR2: MGHRA and YSYEKL. In DNA form, the CDR3 reads TGCGCCAGCAGCCAACCCTACGGAAACAGCGAGGGAAACACCATATATTTT. Encoded protein: CASSQPYGNSEGNTIYF.

The rearrangement links TRBV5-4 to TRBJ2-7; TRBD2 might be the D (5 bases). Between the trimmed V and J ends, which lost 1 base and 1 base, there was a span of 6 bases. The CDR3 extends over 13 amino acids. The germline V gene has CDR1 SGHNT and CDR2 YYREEE (reference sequence). The DNA of the CDR3 is TGTGCCAGCAGCTTGACGGGATCCTACGAGCAGTACTTC. Amino acids: CASSLTGSYEQYF.

The genes are TRBV12-3 or TRBV12-4 and TRBJ1-6; D gene unclear. The CDR3 totals 17 residues. The V end lost 1 base, the J end lost 0 bases, and 10 bases lay between the germline ends. The CDR3 loop is CASSLVMRSSYNSPLHF. CDR3 in DNA: TGTGCCAGCAGTTTAGTAATGCGGAGCTCCTATAATTCACCCCTCCACTTT.

The chain employs TRBV5-4 and TRBJ2-5; weak D call: TRBD2 (7 bases). The CDR3 consists of 15 residues. Trimming stripped 0 bases from V and 5 bases from J, with 14 bases between. CDR1 and CDR2 (germline): SGHNT, YYREEE (reference sequence). Here the CDR3 DNA reads TGTGCCAGCAGCTTGGGAGGGGGGGCCCACGAGACCCAGTACTTC. Its protein product is CASSLGGGAHETQYF.

The chain employs TRBV4-3 and TRBJ1-3; D is undetermined. The CDR3 spans 14 residues. V lost 5 bases and J 0 bases, leaving 8 bases between the germline ends. The V gene's germline CDR1 is LGHNA and CDR2 YSLEER. CDR3 sequence: CASSDYSSGNTIYF. For the CDR3, the DNA is TGCGCCAGCAGCGATTATTCCTCTGGAAACACCATATATTTT.

The rearrangement links TRBV25-1 to TRBJ1-4; 8 nucleotides line up with TRBD1. Germline CDR1 is MGHDK and CDR2 is SYGVNS. The CDR3 is 16 amino acids. With V trimmed by 5 bases and J by 7 bases, 12 bases remained unmatched. This chain's CDR3 is CASSYLGQGPAEKLFF. In nucleotides, the CDR3 is TGTGCCAGCAGTTACCTAGGACAGGGCCCTGCTGAAAAACTGTTTTTT.

The rearrangement links TRBV6-5 to TRBJ1-1; maybe TRBD1 (5 bases). Germline-derived CDR1 and CDR2 are MNHEY and SVGAGI. V was shortened by 6 bases and J by 3 bases, with 11 bases between the two germline ends. The CDR3 is 13 residues long. The DNA for the CDR3 is TGTGCCAGCAGACGAGGGACGGACACTGAAGCTTTCTTT. Translation gives CASRRGTDTEAFF.

The J gene is TRBJ1-5, the V gene TRBV29-1; a weak D match, TRBD1 (6 bases). The germline V and J ends were trimmed by 0 bases and 9 bases, with 12 bases remaining between them. The CDR3 has 13 amino acids. The germline CDR1 and CDR2 sequences are SQVTM and ANQGSEA. The CDR3 region has the DNA TGCAGCGTTGAAGATTCGGGAGGGGGGCCCCAGCATTTT. Protein sequence: CSVEDSGGGPQHF.

The CDR3 bases are TGTGCCAGCGGCAGGGGTTATGAAAAACTGTTTTTT. Translated: CASGRGYEKLFF. The chain couples TRBV2 to TRBJ1-4, with D maybe TRBD1 (6 bases). Germline CDR1 SNHLY, CDR2 FYNNEI. This CDR3 region has 12 residues. V lost 8 bases, J lost 6 bases, and 10 bases lay in between.

The chain has TRBV21-1 and TRBJ2-1; TRBD1, the table's D call, lacks a check against the DNA. TRBV21-1 is a recognized pseudogene. The CDR3 covers 12 residues. The CDR3 loop is CASSTLVNEQFF. In nucleotides, the CDR3 is TGTGCCAGCAGCACCCTGGTGAATGAGCAGTTCTTC.

The genes are TRBV10-3 and TRBJ1-1, with 8 positions matching TRBD1. With V trimmed by 6 bases and J by 3 bases, 6 bases remained unmatched. Germline CDR1 is ENHRY and CDR2 is SYGVKD. There are 14 residues in the CDR3. CDR3 region: CAISLQGGDTEAFF. CDR3 nucleotide sequence: TGTGCCATCAGCCTACAGGGGGGGGACACTGAAGCTTTCTTT.

The chain has TRBV7-9 and TRBJ1-2; the D is unclear. V was pared by 4 bases and J by 7 bases, with 13 bases between. The CDR3 loop spans 13 amino acids. Germline V gene sequence: CDR1 SEHNR, CDR2 FQNEAQ (reference sequence). The CDR3 DNA follows: TGTGCCAGCAGCTCGCAGACCCAGGCTGGCTACACCTTC. Translating gives CASSSQTQAGYTF. The variable domain in full, with the rest retrieved from reference TRBV7-9 and TRBJ1-2, is DTGVSQNPRHKITKRGQNVTFRCDPISEHNRLYWYRQTLGQGPEFLTYFQNEAQLEKSRLLSDRFSAERPKGSFSTLEIQRTEQGDSAMYLCASSSQTQAGYTFGSGTRLTVV.

The CDR3 protein is CASSLGDPSYNEQFF. CDR3 in DNA: TGTGCCAGCAGCTTAGGCGATCCCTCCTACAATGAGCAGTTCTTC. The rearrangement joins TRBV7-2 to TRBJ2-1; no firm D call. The germline V gene has CDR1 SGHTA and CDR2 FQGNSA. The CDR3 covers 15 residues. V lost 1 base, J lost 0 bases, and 7 bases lay in between.

The V call is TRBV24-1, the J call TRBJ2-7; 11 positions agree with TRBD2. CDR1 is KGHDR and CDR2 is SFDVKD in the germline V gene. This CDR3 has 16 residues. J lost 1 base, V lost 4 bases, and 5 bases had no gene match. As DNA, the CDR3 is TGTGCCACCAGTGAGTCGACTAGCGGGGAGTCCTACGAGCAGTACTTC. Protein product: CATSESTSGESYEQYF.

V is TRBV9 and J is TRBJ1-1; D is unclear. This CDR3 region has 13 residues. V lost 0 bases and J 3 bases, leaving 6 bases between the germline ends. The germline V gene has CDR1 SGDLS and CDR2 YYNGEE. The CDR3 here is CASSVGGYTEAFF. DNA of the CDR3: TGTGCCAGCAGCGTAGGCGGTTACACTGAAGCTTTCTTT.

The V and J genes are TRBV9 and TRBJ1-5; the match to TRBD1 covers 7 bases. Looked up from germline, CDR1 is SGDLS and CDR2 is YYNGEE. CDR3 length: 14 amino acids. After removal of 3 bases from V and 1 base from J, the junction contained 1 base not matched to a gene. In DNA form, the CDR3 reads TGTGCCAGCAGCGCGACAGGGAGCAATCAGCCCCAGCATTTT. This codes for CASSATGSNQPQHF.

The J gene is TRBJ2-2, the V gene TRBV18, with 7 positions matching TRBD1. Germline CDR1 is KGHSH and CDR2 is LQKENI. Trimming took 3 bases from V and 1 from J; bases not matched to a gene: 5. CDR3 length: 16 amino acids. CDR3 amino acids: CASSPYGQENTGELFF. For the CDR3, the DNA is TGTGCCAGCTCACCTTATGGACAGGAGAACACCGGGGAGCTGTTTTTT.

The chain links TRBV19 to TRBJ1-6; unclear D gene. Trimming removed 3 bases from V and 10 bases from J, with 16 bases in between. Germline-derived CDR1 and CDR2 are LNHDA and SQIVND (reference sequence). CDR3 length: 15 residues. CDR3 bases: TGTGCCAGTAGTATCCAGGAGGGAGGGCCGTCACCCCTCCACTTT. Its protein product is CASSIQEGGPSPLHF.

The chain recombines TRBV2 with TRBJ2-1; D uncertain. Germline CDR1 reads SNHLY; CDR2 reads FYNNEI. The CDR3 totals 12 residues. Trimming cost V 4 bases and J 4 bases, with 5 bases left between them. The CDR3 loop reads CASSVEYNEQFF. DNA for the CDR3: TGTGCCAGCAGTGTAGAGTACAATGAGCAGTTCTTC. Together with reference TRBV2 and TRBJ2-1, the CDR3 gives the full variable domain: EPEVTQTPSHQVTQMGQEVILRCVPISNHLYFYWYRQILGQKVEFLVSFYNNEISEKSEIFDDQFSVERPDGSNFTLKIRSTKLEDSAMYFCASSVEYNEQFFGPGTRLTVL.

The chain carries TRBV12-3 or TRBV12-4 and TRBJ1-1; D is possibly TRBD1 (5 bases). This CDR3 has 11 residues. The germline V and J ends were trimmed by 6 bases and 10 bases, with 12 bases remaining between them. As DNA, the CDR3 is TGTGCCAGCAGCGGGCAGGGTTTAGCTTTCTTT. It codes for CASSGQGLAFF.

The chain uses TRBV30 and TRBJ1-2; 11 positions agree with TRBD1. CDR3 length: 14 residues. Trimming took 5 bases from V and 2 from J; bases not matched to a gene: 4. Germline CDR1 and CDR2: GTSNPN and SVGIG (reference sequence). As DNA, the CDR3 is TGTGCCTGGGCACGGGACAGGGGGAACTATGGCTACACCTTC. Translating it yields CAWARDRGNYGYTF.

J is TRBJ2-1 and V is TRBV10-3, with D perhaps matching TRBD2 (6 bases). Germline V CDR1 and CDR2: ENHRY, SYGVKD. Between the trimmed V and J ends, which lost 7 bases and 7 bases, there was a span of 8 bases. CDR3 length: 11 amino acids. CDR3 region: CAIKRENEQFF. For the CDR3, the DNA is TGTGCCATCAAACGGGAGAATGAGCAGTTCTTC.

The rearrangement uses TRBV9 and TRBJ1-2; D unresolved. The V end lost 5 bases, the J end lost 7 bases, and 15 bases lay between the germline ends. The CDR3 consists of 13 residues. Germline-derived CDR1 and CDR2 are SGDLS and YYNGEE. The CDR3 reads CASRRAAMGGYTF. The CDR3 bases are TGTGCCAGCAGGCGGGCGGCTATGGGTGGCTACACCTTC.